These 23 T cell receptor beta chains originate from one sample sequenced in a study of human T cells and chemical hapten exposure. Regarding time point: patch test 1, 2 weeks after DPC sensitization. Treatment described: therapeutic diphenylcyclopropenone sensitization with weekly scalp DPC. Whole blood, unfractionated, served as the material for total RNA extraction. TCRdb called the RACE reads again in MiXCR, with one record for every CDR3 protein. This repertoire shows 30,000 to 40,000 distinct CDR3 sequences, 5.5% to 8% found once; its top ten account for 8% to 9.5%. The sequencing used whole blood, collected in connection with sensitization to the hapten diphenylcyclopropenone (DPC). Source of these receptors: a woman under 40 with alopecia areata. Some clones in this sample may be carry-over from other donors' samples.

This clonotype was seen at least ten times. The chain links TRBV9 to TRBJ2-3; TRBD2 matches at 7 bases. The CDR3 spans 14 residues. The trim removed 6 bases at V and 0 bases at J, leaving 4 bases unmatched. Germline V gives CDR1 SGDLS, CDR2 YYNGEE. CDR3 nucleotide sequence: TGTGCCAGCACCCAGCGGGGAAGCACAGATACGCAGTATTTT. This sequence encodes CASTQRGSTDTQYF.

This clonotype was seen at least ten times. This chain uses TRBV29-1 with TRBJ2-3; TRBD2 might be the D (5 bases). The CDR3 runs to 13 residues. V was shortened by 5 bases and J by 4 bases, with 13 bases between the two germline ends. The germline V gene has CDR1 SQVTM and CDR2 ANQGSEA. This CDR3 reads CSVTISGSDTQYF. The DNA for the CDR3 is TGCAGCGTTACAATTTCGGGGTCAGATACGCAGTATTTT.

The genes are TRBV12-3 or TRBV12-4 and TRBJ2-5; D might be TRBD2 (7 bases). Trimming removed 6 bases from V and 5 bases from J, with 19 bases in between. There are 15 residues in the CDR3. CDR3 nucleotides: TGTGCCAGCAGCTACGGCGGGGGCGCTTCCGAGACCCAGTACTTC. Its translation: CASSYGGGASETQYF.

This clonotype turned up a few times. This chain links TRBV19 with TRBJ2-7; possible D gene TRBD1, 6 bases. Germline V gene data show CDR1 as LNHDA and CDR2 as SQIVND (reference sequence). The CDR3 loop spans 14 amino acids. The V and J ends lost 4 bases and 5 bases respectively, with 15 bases between them. CDR3 nucleotide sequence: TGTGCCAGTAGTAGGGACACCAACTTCGACGAGCAGTACTTC. It specifies CASSRDTNFDEQYF.

This clonotype showed up many times. The J gene is TRBJ1-1, the V gene TRBV28, with unresolved D. This CDR3 region has 11 residues. Between the trimmed V and J ends, which lost 10 bases and 1 base, there was a span of 7 bases. CDR1 is MDHEN and CDR2 is SYDVKM in the germline V gene. The CDR3 coding sequence is TGTGCCACCACCTGGAACACTGAAGCTTTCTTT. This codes for CATTWNTEAFF. Full variable domain (missing parts from reference TRBV28 and TRBJ1-1): DVKVTQSSRYLVKRTGEKVFLECVQDMDHENMFWYRQDPGLGLRLIYFSYDVKMKEKGDIPEGYSVSREKKERFSLILESASTNQTSMYLCATTWNTEAFFGQGTRLTVV.

This clonotype was counted a few times. The chain combines TRBV20-1 with TRBJ1-1; D not certain. There are 12 residues in the CDR3. V was cut by 5 bases and J by 4 bases, with 11 bases left in between. The germline gives CDR1 DFQATT, CDR2 SNEGSKA (reference sequence). The CDR3 bases are TGCAGTGCTTCTGGACGGACCACTGAAGCTTTCTTT. Protein product: CSASGRTTEAFF.

This clonotype was found many times. V and J are TRBV13 and TRBJ2-7; 9 bases map to TRBD2. The V and J ends lost 4 bases and 0 bases, in that order; junction bases with no gene match: 1. This CDR3 is 14 amino acids long. The germline V gene encodes CDR1 PRHDT and CDR2 FYEKMQ (reference sequence). In nucleotides, the CDR3 is TGTGCCAGCAGCTCAGCGGGGGGCTCCTACGAGCAGTACTTC. Translated: CASSSAGGSYEQYF.

The chain is built from TRBV5-4 and TRBJ1-6; D not certain. Between the trimmed V and J ends, which lost 4 bases and 7 bases, there was a span of 12 bases. The CDR3 has 14 amino acids. The germline V gene has CDR1 SGHNT and CDR2 YYREEE (reference sequence). The CDR3 here is CASSPGLSNSPLHF. CDR3 nucleotide sequence: TGTGCCAGCAGCCCCGGATTATCCAATTCACCCCTCCACTTT. Based on the CDR3 plus reference TRBV5-4 and TRBJ1-6, the full variable domain is ETGVTQSPTHLIKTRGQQVTLRCSSQSGHNTVSWYQQALGQGPQFIFQYYREEENGRGNFPPRFSGLQFPNYSSELNVNALELDDSALYLCASSPGLSNSPLHFGNGTRLTVT.

The J gene is TRBJ2-7, the V gene TRBV12-3 or TRBV12-4, with TRBD1 matching 7 bases. V lost 2 bases to trimming and J lost 5 bases; unmatched junction nucleotides: 6. The CDR3 is made up of 14 amino acids. CDR3 protein: CASSLRGQTNEQYF. The CDR3 nucleotides are TGTGCCAGCAGTTTACGGGGACAGACAAACGAGCAGTACTTC.

This clonotype has at least ten counts. V usage is TRBV20-1 and J usage is TRBJ2-1; D tentatively reads TRBD1 or TRBD2 (7 bases each). V shed 5 bases and J shed 0 bases, with 17 bases lying between them. CDR1 and CDR2 (germline): DFQATT, SNEGSKA (reference sequence). The CDR3 length is 16 residues. The CDR3 protein is CSAQGGGAPSYNEQFF. The DNA for the CDR3 is TGCAGTGCTCAGGGGGGGGGGGCCCCCTCCTACAATGAGCAGTTCTTC.

The V gene is TRBV6-6, the J gene TRBJ1-1, with 9 bases identical to TRBD1. This CDR3 region has 17 residues. Germline CDR1 is MNHNY and CDR2 is SVGAGI (reference sequence). With V trimmed by 0 bases and J by 4 bases, 9 bases remained unmatched. DNA for the CDR3: TGTGCCAGCAGTTACTCGAGTATAGGGACAGGGACCACTGAAGCTTTCTTT. Translating it yields CASSYSSIGTGTTEAFF.

At least ten counts were recorded for this clonotype. The chain carries TRBV12-3 or TRBV12-4 and TRBJ1-5; D uncertain. CDR3 size: 18 residues. The V gene lost 3 bases and the J gene lost 0 bases, with 18 bases spanning the gap. CDR3 nucleotides: TGTGCCAGCAGTTTGCAACTGTCGGGCGGACTTAGCAATCAGCCCCAGCATTTT. Its translation is CASSLQLSGGLSNQPQHF.

The CDR3 here is CSVEIEQFF. The DNA for the CDR3 is TGCAGCGTTGAGATTGAGCAGTTCTTC. This sequence joins TRBV29-1 and TRBJ2-1, with D uncertain. Looked up from germline, CDR1 is SQVTM and CDR2 is ANQGSEA. The ends were cut back, 3 bases at V and 9 bases at J, with 3 bases in the middle. The CDR3 is 9 residues long.

This clonotype was seen ten or more times. This chain joins TRBV9 and TRBJ2-7, with D uncertain. Per the germline V gene, CDR1 is SGDLS and CDR2 is YYNGEE. This CDR3 has 15 residues. Trimming cost V 0 bases and J 3 bases, with 13 bases left between them. The DNA for the CDR3 is TGTGCCAGCAGCGTAGGTACGGAAAGAGACTACGAGCAGTACTTC. Amino acid sequence: CASSVGTERDYEQYF.

This clonotype has more than one count but fewer than ten. The rearrangement links TRBV6-6 to TRBJ1-1; 9 bases align to TRBD1. The J segment lost 6 bases and the V segment lost 2 bases, leaving 7 bases of the junction unmatched. CDR3 length equals 15 residues. Per germline, CDR1 MNHNY and CDR2 SVGAGI (reference sequence). CDR3 nucleotides: TGTGCCAGCAGTTACGACAGGGGGGGGGGCCCTGAAGCTTTCTTT. Amino acids: CASSYDRGGGPEAFF.

The chain has TRBV27 and TRBJ2-7; D may match TRBD1 or TRBD2 (6 bases each). CDR3 length: 15 residues. The germline gives CDR1 MNHEY, CDR2 SMNVEV (reference sequence). V was pared by 0 bases and J by 7 bases, with 16 bases between. CDR3 region: CASSLSTGAAQEQYF. CDR3 DNA sequence: TGTGCCAGCAGTTTATCGACGGGGGCAGCACAAGAGCAGTACTTC.

This clonotype was seen at least ten times. CDR3 region: CASSLDLGLMNTEAFF. The CDR3 DNA follows: TGTGCCAGCAGCTTAGATTTGGGGCTCATGAACACTGAAGCTTTCTTT. The rearrangement uses TRBV11-2 and TRBJ1-1, with a possible D match to TRBD1 (5 bases). Trimming removed 0 bases from V and 0 bases from J, with 11 bases in between. The CDR3 has 16 amino acids. The germline V gene has CDR1 SGHAT and CDR2 FQNNGV.

This clonotype was recorded at least ten times. The J gene is TRBJ1-3, the V gene TRBV2; D remains unclear. This CDR3 is built from 15 residues. CDR1 is SNHLY, CDR2 FYNNEI, per germline. V was trimmed by 0 bases and J by 3 bases, leaving 9 bases between them. CDR3 coding DNA: TGTGCCAGCAGTGAAGCTTCGTGGTTTGGAAACACCATATATTTT. Residues: CASSEASWFGNTIYF.

This clonotype has at least ten counts. The chain combines TRBV28 with TRBJ1-5; TRBD1 matches at 7 bases. The CDR3 has 14 residues. Unmatched junction bases numbered 4, after V lost 5 bases and J lost 3 bases. CDR1 is MDHEN, CDR2 SYDVKM, per germline. This chain's CDR3 is CASSQGQDNQPQHF. In nucleotides, the CDR3 is TGTGCCAGCAGTCAAGGACAGGACAATCAGCCCCAGCATTTT. Using reference TRBV28 and TRBJ1-5 for the parts outside the CDR3, the full variable domain is DVKVTQSSRYLVKRTGEKVFLECVQDMDHENMFWYRQDPGLGLRLIYFSYDVKMKEKGDIPEGYSVSREKKERFSLILESASTNQTSMYLCASSQGQDNQPQHFGDGTRLSIL.

There are many counts of this clonotype. V gene TRBV24-1 combines with J gene TRBJ2-1; 10 bases are a match to TRBD1. After removal of 2 bases from V and 9 bases from J, the junction contained 15 bases not matched to a gene. CDR1 KGHDR and CDR2 SFDVKD come from the germline V gene. The CDR3 is 18 residues long. CDR3 sequence: CATSDSIIRDRGITEQFF. The DNA for the CDR3 is TGTGCCACCAGTGATTCGATTATCCGGGACAGGGGAATTACTGAGCAGTTCTTC.

This clonotype was observed many times. This sequence joins TRBV7-9 and TRBJ2-5; possibly TRBD1 or TRBD2 for D (6 bases each). The CDR3 consists of 15 residues. Germline CDR1 is SEHNR and CDR2 is FQNEAQ (reference sequence). Trimming removed 5 bases at V and 3 bases at J, with 16 bases between. CDR3 amino acids: CASSPTGGYKETQYF. CDR3 bases: TGTGCCAGCAGCCCGACAGGAGGGTACAAAGAGACCCAGTACTTC.

This clonotype showed up just a few times. V gene TRBV5-1 combines with J gene TRBJ1-2; D is ambiguous. V was pared by 4 bases and J by 1 base, with 11 bases between. The CDR3 is 14 residues long. Per the germline V gene, CDR1 is SGHRS and CDR2 is YFSETQ. CDR3 in DNA: TGCGCCAGCAGCAGGGAGTCAGTTAACTATGGCTACACCTTC. As protein: CASSRESVNYGYTF.

This clonotype was picked up many times. This chain links TRBV6-2 or TRBV6-3 with TRBJ1-2; TRBD1 matches at 10 bases. The CDR3 spans 14 residues. V was clipped by 8 bases and J by 3 bases; unmatched bases: 6. CDR1 is MNHEY, CDR2 SVGEGT, per germline. The CDR3 sequence: CASRATGGDYGYTF. The CDR3 DNA follows: TGTGCCAGCCGTGCGACAGGGGGCGACTATGGCTACACCTTC.